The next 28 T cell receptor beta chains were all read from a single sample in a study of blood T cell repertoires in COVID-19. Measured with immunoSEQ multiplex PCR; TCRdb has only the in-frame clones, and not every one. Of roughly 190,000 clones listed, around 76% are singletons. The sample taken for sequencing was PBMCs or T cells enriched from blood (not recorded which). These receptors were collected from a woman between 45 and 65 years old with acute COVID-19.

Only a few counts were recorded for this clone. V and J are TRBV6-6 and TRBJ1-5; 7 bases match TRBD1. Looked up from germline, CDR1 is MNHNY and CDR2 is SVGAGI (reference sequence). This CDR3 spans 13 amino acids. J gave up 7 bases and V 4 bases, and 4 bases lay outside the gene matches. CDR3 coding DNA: TGTGCCAGCAGTTTAGGACAGGCCCAGCCCCAGCATTTT. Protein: CASSLGQAQPQHF.

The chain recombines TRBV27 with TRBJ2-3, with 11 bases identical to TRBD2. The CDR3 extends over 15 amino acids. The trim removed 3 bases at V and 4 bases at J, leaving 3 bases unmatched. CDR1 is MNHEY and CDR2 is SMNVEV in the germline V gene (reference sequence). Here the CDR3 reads CASSFSGGAADTQYF. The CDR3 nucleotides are TGTGCCAGCAGTTTTAGCGGGGGGGCAGCAGATACGCAGTATTTT.

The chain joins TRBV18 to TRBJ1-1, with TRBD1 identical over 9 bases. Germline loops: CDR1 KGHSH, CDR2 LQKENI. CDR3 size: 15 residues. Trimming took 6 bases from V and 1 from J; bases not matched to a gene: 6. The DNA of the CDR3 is TGTGCCAGCTCGCCAGGACAGGGGTCGAACACTGAAGCTTTCTTT. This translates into CASSPGQGSNTEAFF.

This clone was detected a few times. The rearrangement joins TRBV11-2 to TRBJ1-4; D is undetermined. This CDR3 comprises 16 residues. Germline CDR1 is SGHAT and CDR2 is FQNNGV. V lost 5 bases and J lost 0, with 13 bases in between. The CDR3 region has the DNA TGTGCCAGCAGCGGAGGCTCCGGGACAACTAATGAAAAACTGTTTTTT. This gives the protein CASSGGSGTTNEKLFF.

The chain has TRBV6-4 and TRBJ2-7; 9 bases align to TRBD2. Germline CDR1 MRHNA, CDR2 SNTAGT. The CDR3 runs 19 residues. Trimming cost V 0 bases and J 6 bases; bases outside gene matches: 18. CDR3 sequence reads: CASSDSRKGGGAGCREQYV. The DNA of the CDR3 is TGTGCCAGCAGTGACTCGAGAAAGGGCGGGGGGGCCGGTTGTCGCGAGCAGTACGTC.

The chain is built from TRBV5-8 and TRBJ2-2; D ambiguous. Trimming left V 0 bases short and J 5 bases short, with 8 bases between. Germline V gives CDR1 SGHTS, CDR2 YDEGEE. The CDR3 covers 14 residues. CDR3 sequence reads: CASSLAKPTGELFF. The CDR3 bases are TGTGCCAGCAGCTTGGCCAAGCCTACCGGGGAGCTGTTTTTT.

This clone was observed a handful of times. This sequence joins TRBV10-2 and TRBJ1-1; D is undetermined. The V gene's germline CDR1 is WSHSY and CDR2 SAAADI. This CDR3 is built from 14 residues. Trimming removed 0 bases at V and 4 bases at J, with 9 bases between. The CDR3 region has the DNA TGCGCCAGCAGTGAGTCCAAGACATCCACTGAAGCTTTCTTT. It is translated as CASSESKTSTEAFF.

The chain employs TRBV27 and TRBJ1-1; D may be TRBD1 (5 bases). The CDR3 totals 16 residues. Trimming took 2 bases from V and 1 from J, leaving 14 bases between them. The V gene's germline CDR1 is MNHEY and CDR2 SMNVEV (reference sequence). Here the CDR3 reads CASSLLPPTANTEAFF. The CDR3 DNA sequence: TGTGCCAGCAGTTTACTCCCCCCGACAGCGAACACTGAAGCTTTCTTT.

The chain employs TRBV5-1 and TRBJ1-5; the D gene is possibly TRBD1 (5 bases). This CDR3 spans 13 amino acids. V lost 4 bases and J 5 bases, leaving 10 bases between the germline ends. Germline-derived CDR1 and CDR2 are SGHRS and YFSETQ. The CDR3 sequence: CASSRTGDQPQHF. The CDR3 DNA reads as TGCGCCAGCAGCCGAACGGGGGATCAGCCCCAGCATTTT.

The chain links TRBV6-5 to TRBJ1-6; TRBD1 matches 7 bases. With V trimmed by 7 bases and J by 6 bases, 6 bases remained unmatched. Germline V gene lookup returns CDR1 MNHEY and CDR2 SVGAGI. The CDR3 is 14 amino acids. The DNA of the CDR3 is TGTGCCAGCACCCGGGACAGAGTTAATTCACCCCTCCACTTT. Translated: CASTRDRVNSPLHF.

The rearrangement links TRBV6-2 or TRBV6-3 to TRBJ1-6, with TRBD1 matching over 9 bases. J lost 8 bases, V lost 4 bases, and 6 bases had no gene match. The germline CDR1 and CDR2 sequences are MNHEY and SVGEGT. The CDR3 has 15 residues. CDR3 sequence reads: CASSSWGTGHSPLHF. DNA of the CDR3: TGTGCCAGCAGTTCTTGGGGGACAGGGCATTCACCCCTCCACTTT.

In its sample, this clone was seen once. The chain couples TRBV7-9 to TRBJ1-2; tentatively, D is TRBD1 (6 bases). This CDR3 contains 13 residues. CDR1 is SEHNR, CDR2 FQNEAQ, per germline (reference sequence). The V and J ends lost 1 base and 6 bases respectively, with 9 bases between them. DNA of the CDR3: TGTGCCAGCAGCTTAGGGGGGCAAAATGGCTACACCTTC. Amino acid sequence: CASSLGGQNGYTF.

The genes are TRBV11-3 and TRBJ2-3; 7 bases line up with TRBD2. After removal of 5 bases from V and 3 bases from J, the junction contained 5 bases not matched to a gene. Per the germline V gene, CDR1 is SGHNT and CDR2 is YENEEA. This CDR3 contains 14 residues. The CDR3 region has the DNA TGTGCCAGCAGCGTCGGGGGGTCTACAGATACGCAGTATTTT. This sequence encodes CASSVGGSTDTQYF.

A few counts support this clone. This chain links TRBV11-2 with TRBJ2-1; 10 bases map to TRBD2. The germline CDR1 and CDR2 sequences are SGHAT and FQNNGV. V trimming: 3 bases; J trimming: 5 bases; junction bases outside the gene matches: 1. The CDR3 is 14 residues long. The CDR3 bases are TGTGCCAGCAGCTTCACTAGCGGGAACAATGAGCAGTTCTTC. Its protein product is CASSFTSGNNEQFF.

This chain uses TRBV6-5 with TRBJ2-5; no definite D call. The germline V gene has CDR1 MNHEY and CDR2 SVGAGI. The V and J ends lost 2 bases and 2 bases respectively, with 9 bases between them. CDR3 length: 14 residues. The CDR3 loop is CASSYGPVQETQYF. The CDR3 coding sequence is TGTGCCAGCAGTTACGGGCCAGTACAAGAGACCCAGTACTTC.

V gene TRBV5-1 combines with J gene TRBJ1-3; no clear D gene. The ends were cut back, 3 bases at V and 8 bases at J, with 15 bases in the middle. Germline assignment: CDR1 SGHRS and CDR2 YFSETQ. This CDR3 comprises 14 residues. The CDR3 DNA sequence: TGCGCCAGCAGCTATGCGGGTGGGAAGGACACCATATATTTT. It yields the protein CASSYAGGKDTIYF. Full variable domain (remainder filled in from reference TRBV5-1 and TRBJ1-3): KAGVTQTPRYLIKTRGQQVTLSCSPISGHRSVSWYQQTPGQGLQFLFEYFSETQRNKGNFPGRFSGRQFSNSRSEMNVSTLELGDSALYLCASSYAGGKDTIYFGEGSWLTVV.

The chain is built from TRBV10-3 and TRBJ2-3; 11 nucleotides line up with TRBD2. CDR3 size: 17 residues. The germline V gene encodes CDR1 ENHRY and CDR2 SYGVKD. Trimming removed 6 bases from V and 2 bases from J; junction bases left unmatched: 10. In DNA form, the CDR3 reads TGTGCCATCAGCACCGGGGTAGCGGGGGGGCACACAGATACGCAGTATTTT. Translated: CAISTGVAGGHTDTQYF.

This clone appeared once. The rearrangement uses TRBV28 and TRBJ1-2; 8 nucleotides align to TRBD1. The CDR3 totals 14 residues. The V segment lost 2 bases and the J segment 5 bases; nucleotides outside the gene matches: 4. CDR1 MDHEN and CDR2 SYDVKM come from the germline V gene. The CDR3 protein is CASSLPQGGYGYTF. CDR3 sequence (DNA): TGTGCCAGCAGTTTACCACAGGGGGGGTATGGCTACACCTTC.

CDR3 loop: CASRRDRGRNTEAFF. CDR3 nucleotide sequence: TGTGCCAGCAGACGCGACAGGGGTAGGAACACTGAAGCTTTCTTT. The V gene is TRBV28, the J gene TRBJ1-1, with TRBD1 identical over 8 bases. The germline V gene encodes CDR1 MDHEN and CDR2 SYDVKM. With V trimmed by 6 bases and J by 1 base, 7 bases remained unmatched. CDR3 size: 15 residues.

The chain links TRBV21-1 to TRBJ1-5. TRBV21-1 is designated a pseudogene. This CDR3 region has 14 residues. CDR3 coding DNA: TGTGCCAGCAGCAAAGAGAGGAGCAATCAGCCCCAGCATTTT. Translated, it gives CASSKERSNQPQHF.

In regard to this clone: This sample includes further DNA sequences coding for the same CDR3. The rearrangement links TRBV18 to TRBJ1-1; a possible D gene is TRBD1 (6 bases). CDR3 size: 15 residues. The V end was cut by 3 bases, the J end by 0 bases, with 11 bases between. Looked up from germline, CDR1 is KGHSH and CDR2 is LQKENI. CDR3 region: CASSPLDSLNTEAFF. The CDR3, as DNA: TGTGCCAGCTCACCCTTGGACAGCTTGAACACTGAAGCTTTCTTT.

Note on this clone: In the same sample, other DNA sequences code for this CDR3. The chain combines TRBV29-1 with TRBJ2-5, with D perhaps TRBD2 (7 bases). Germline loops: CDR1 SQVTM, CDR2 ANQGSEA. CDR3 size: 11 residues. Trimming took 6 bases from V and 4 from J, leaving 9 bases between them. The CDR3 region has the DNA TGCAGCGTGAGGGGGGGAGAGACCCAGTACTTC. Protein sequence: CSVRGGETQYF.

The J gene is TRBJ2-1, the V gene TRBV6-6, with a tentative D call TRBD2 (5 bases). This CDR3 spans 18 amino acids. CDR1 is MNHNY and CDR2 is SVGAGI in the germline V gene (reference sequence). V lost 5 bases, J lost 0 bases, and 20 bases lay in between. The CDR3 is CASSQSTVLVRSYNEQFF. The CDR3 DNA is TGTGCCAGCAGTCAGTCGACTGTACTAGTCCGCTCCTACAATGAGCAGTTCTTC.

CDR3 region: CASSIVGQGAWNEQFF. The CDR3 DNA follows: TGTGCCAGTAGTATAGTCGGACAGGGGGCGTGGAATGAGCAGTTCTTC. The V call is TRBV19, the J call TRBJ2-1, with 11 positions matching TRBD1. CDR3 length equals 16 residues. The germline CDR1 and CDR2 sequences are LNHDA and SQIVND (reference sequence). J gave up 7 bases and V 1 base, and 6 bases lay outside the gene matches.

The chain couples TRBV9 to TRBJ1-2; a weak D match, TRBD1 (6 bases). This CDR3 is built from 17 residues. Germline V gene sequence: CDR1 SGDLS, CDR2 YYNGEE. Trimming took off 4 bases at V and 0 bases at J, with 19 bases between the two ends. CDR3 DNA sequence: TGTGCCAGCAGCCCCATAAACGGGGGGCCGGCTAACTATGGCTACACCTTC. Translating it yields CASSPINGGPANYGYTF.

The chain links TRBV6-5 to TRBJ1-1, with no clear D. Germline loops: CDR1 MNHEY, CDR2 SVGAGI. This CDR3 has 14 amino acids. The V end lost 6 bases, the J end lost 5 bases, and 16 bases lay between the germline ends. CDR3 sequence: CASRKGFGETEAFF. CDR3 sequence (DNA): TGTGCCAGCAGGAAAGGGTTTGGGGAGACTGAAGCTTTCTTT.

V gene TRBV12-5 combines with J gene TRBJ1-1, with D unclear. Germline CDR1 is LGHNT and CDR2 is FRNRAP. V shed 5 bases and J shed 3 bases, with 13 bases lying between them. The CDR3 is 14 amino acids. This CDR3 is CASGGGSGYTEAFF. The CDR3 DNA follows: TGTGCTAGTGGTGGCGGGTCGGGATACACTGAAGCTTTCTTT.

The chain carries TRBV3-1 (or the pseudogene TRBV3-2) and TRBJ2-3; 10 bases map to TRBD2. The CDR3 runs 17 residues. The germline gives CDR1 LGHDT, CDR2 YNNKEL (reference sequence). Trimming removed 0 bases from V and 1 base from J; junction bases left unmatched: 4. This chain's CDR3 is CASSQDVTSGRTDTQYF. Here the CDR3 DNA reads TGTGCCAGCAGCCAAGATGTGACTAGCGGGCGCACAGATACGCAGTATTTT.